This T cell receptor beta chain is from a study of cytomegalovirus exposure and HLA in healthy donors. Whole-study findings and limits: Altogether, about 160 TCR beta chains were recorded as cytomegalovirus-associated. According to reports, the classifier identified cytomegalovirus status with high specificity and sensitivity. In vitro work confirmed that a few CMV-associated chains recognize CMV antigens.

PCR amplification relied on 60 Vbeta primers (plus 13 Jbeta primers). Assay: immunoSEQ multiplex PCR; the TCRdb copy retains only in-frame clones and omits some. The data hold some 85,000 clones, with around 84% observed a single time. About this clone itself: The target antigen is unknown. Other DNA sequences of this sample code for an identical CDR3.

The sequence came from a man between 18 and 29 years old in good health and CMV-seronegative. Sequenced input: PBMCs.

DNA of the CDR3: TGCAGCGTTGACGGGGACTCCCCCTACGAGCAGTACTTC. It specifies CSVDGDSPYEQYF. This chain links TRBV29-1 with TRBJ2-7, with TRBD2 as a possible D gene (6 bases). This CDR3 contains 13 residues. Germline CDR1 and CDR2: SQVTM and ANQGSEA. The germline V and J ends were trimmed by 3 bases and 2 bases, with 11 bases remaining between them.